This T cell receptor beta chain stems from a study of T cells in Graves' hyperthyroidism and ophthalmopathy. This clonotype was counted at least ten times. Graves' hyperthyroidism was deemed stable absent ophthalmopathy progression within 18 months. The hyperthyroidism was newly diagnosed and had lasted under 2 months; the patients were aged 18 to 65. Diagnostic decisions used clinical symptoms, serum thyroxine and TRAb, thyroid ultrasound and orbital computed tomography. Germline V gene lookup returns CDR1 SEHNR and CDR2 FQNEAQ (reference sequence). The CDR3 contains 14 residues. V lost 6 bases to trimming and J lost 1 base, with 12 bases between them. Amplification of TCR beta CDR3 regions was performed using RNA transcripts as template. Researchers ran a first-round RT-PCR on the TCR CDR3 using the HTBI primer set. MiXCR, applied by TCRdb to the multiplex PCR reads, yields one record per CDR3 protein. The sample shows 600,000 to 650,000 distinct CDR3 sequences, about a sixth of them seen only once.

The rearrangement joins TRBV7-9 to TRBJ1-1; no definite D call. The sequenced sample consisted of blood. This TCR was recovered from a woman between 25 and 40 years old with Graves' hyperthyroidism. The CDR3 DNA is TGTGCCAGCAGTGACTCCCATACGAACACTGAAGCTTTCTTT. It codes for CASSDSHTNTEAFF.